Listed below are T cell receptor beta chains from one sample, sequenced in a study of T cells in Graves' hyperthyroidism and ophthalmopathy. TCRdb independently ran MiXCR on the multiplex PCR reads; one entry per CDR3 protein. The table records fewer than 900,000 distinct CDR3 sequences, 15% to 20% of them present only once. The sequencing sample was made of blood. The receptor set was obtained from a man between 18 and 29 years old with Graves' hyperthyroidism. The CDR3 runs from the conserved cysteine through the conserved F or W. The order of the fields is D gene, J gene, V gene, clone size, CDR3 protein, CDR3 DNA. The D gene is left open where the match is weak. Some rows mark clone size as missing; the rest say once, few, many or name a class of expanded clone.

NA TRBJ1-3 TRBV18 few CASSPASISGNTIYF TGTGCCAGCTCACCGGCCAGCATCTCTGGAAACACCATATATTTT
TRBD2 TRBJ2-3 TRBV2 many CASSASGDTQYF TGTGCCAGCAGTGCTAGCGGAGATACGCAGTATTTT
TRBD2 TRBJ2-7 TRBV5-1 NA CASSHGTSNLYEQYF TGCGCCAGCAGCCATGGGACTAGCAACCTCTACGAGCAGTACTTC
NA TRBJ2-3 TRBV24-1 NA CATSDPTGWGHTDTQYF TGTGCCACCAGTGATCCGACAGGTTGGGGCCACACAGATACGCAGTATTTT
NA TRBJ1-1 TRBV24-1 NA CATTRDGGTEASF TGTGCCACCACCAGGGACGGTGGCACTGAAGCTTCCTTT
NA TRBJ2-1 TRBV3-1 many CASKPRGGSYNEQFF TGTGCCAGCAAACCCCGTGGGGGGAGCTACAATGAGCAGTTCTTC
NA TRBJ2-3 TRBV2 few CASSEPQGRTDTQYF TGTGCCAGCAGTGAACCCCAGGGTCGGACAGATACGCAGTATTTT
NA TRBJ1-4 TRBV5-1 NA CASSSQVGGDGEKLFF TGCGCCAGCAGCTCCCAAGTCGGAGGGGATGGTGAAAAACTGTTTTTT
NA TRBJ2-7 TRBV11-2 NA CASSLFHGGEQYF TGTGCCAGCAGCTTATTTCACGGCGGCGAGCAGTACTTC
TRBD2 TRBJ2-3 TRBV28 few CASSTSGEGDTQYF TGTGCCAGCAGTACTAGCGGGGAAGGAGATACGCAGTATTTT
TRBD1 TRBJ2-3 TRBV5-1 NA CASSLRWGQGSTDTQYF TGCGCCAGCAGCTTGCGATGGGGACAGGGAAGCACAGATACGCAGTATTTT
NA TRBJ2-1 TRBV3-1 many CASSQFGGGNEQFF TGTGCCAGCAGCCAATTCGGGGGTGGCAATGAGCAGTTCTTC
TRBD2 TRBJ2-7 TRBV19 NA CASSIRASGRSYEQYF TGTGCCAGTAGTATAAGGGCTAGCGGGAGATCCTACGAGCAGTACTTC
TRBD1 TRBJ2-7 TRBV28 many CASSSAGTGIYEQYF TGTGCCAGCAGTAGCGCCGGGACAGGGATCTACGAGCAGTACTTC
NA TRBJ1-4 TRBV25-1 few CASSELGATNEKLFF TGTGCCAGCAGTGAATTGGGGGCGACTAATGAAAAACTGTTTTTT
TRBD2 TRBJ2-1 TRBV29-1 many CSVEGTSGDNEQFF TGCAGCGTTGAGGGGACTAGCGGGGACAATGAGCAGTTCTTC
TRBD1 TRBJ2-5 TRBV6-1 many CASRLDRAQETQYF TGTGCCAGCAGACTGGACAGGGCACAAGAGACCCAGTACTTC
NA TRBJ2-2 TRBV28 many CASSLVNTGELFF TGTGCCAGCAGTTTAGTTAACACCGGGGAGCTGTTTTTT
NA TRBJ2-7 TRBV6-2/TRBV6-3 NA CASSSSRDATYEQYF TGTGCCAGCAGCTCATCCCGGGACGCAACCTACGAGCAGTACTTC
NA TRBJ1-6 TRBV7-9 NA CASSLQNSYNSPLHF TGTGCCAGCAGCCTTCAGAACTCCTATAATTCACCCCTCCACTTT
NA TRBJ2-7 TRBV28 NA CASSLLVGGRSYEQYF TGTGCCAGCAGTTTATTGGTGGGAGGCCGCTCCTACGAGCAGTACTTC
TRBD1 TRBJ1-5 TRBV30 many CAWSVSGGGQPQHF TGTGCCTGGAGTGTATCAGGGGGAGGTCAGCCCCAGCATTTT
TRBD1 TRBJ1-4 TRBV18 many CASSPPAGGEKLFF TGTGCCAGCTCACCACCAGCAGGGGGTGAAAAACTGTTTTTT
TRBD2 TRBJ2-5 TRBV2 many CASPGGGGETQYF TGTGCCAGCCCGGGCGGGGGGGGGGAGACCCAGTACTTC
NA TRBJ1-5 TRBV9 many CASSGGTTPNQPQHF TGTGCCAGCAGCGGCGGGACAACCCCCAATCAGCCCCAGCATTTT
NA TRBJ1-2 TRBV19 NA CASSIGNREHYGYTF TGTGCCAGTAGTATTGGCAACAGGGAGCACTATGGCTACACCTTC